This passage covers 18 T cell receptor delta chains from one sample sequenced in a study of gamma-delta chains in newborns, infants, children. TCRdb re-called the reads through CATT. The sample contains a few thousand delta-chain clones, approximately 1% of which appear only once. The source material was blood. The source is a child who was a newborn, infant or young child, either healthy, febrile or measles-vaccinated (not recorded which).

This clone was recorded a few times. The protein recorded in TCRdb matches a much larger clone and deviates from this DNA's translation at residue 7, suggesting a read error; the protein here is obtained by translating the DNA. This chain connects TRDV2 to TRDJ3; D may be TRDD3 (5 bases). CDR1 is GEAIGNYY, CDR2 EKD, per germline. This CDR3 is built from 19 residues. V was pared by 1 base and J by 0 bases, with 15 bases between. CDR3 sequence reads: CACDTGVYRSSWDTRQMFF. In DNA, the CDR3 is TGTGCCTGTGACACTGGGGTATACAGGAGCTCCTGGGACACCCGACAGATGTTTTTC.

Only a few counts were recorded for this clone. The protein given in TCRdb and the translation of the DNA differ at residue 4, and the sequence presented here derives from the DNA. V is TRDV2 and J is TRDJ3, with TRDD3 identical over 10 bases. Germline CDR1 and CDR2: GEAIGNYY and EKD. The CDR3 has 18 amino acids. CDR3 in DNA: TGTGCCTGTAACACCGTACTGGGGGATCTCTGGGACACCCGACAGATGTTTTTC. This encodes CACNTVLGDLWDTRQMFF.

By share, this clone counts as medium-sized (0.01 to 0.1%). This chain links TRDV3 with TRDJ2, with 12 bases lining up with TRDD3. The CDR3 is 16 residues long. The germline CDR1 and CDR2 sequences are TVYSNPD and GDNSRS (reference sequence). V shed 1 base, J shed 4 bases, and the junction held 7 bases outside the gene matches. CDR3 sequence: CAFNPWGIRGTAQLFF. As DNA, the CDR3 is TGTGCCTTTAACCCCTGGGGGATACGGGGGACAGCACAACTCTTCTTT.

As concerns this clone: This sequence may be a read error, since a much larger clone differs from it by one base. The same CDR3 arises from other DNA sequences in this sample as well. CDR3 coding DNA: TGCGCCTGTGACACCGTTGGTGTGGGGGATACGGGCTCCTGGGACACCCGACAGATGTTTTTC. This sequence encodes CACDTVGVGDTGSWDTRQMFF. The chain employs TRDV2 and TRDJ3; 11 bases line up with TRDD3. The CDR3 is made up of 21 amino acids. CDR1 and CDR2 (germline): GEAIGNYY, EKD.

On this clone itself: This may be a read error: a much more frequent sequence differs by one nucleotide. Other DNA sequences in this specimen translate into the identical CDR3. The rearrangement joins TRDV2 to TRDJ3; 7 nucleotides line up with TRDD3. This CDR3 has 19 amino acids. Germline V gives CDR1 GEAIGNYY, CDR2 EKD. Trimming cost V 0 bases and J 0 bases; bases outside gene matches: 7. CDR3 protein: CACDTGLGARSWDTRQMFF. CDR3 sequence (DNA): TGTGCCTGTGACACCGGCCTGGGGGCACGCTCCTGGGACACCCGACAGATGTTTTTC.

Notes on this clone: A far larger clone is one nucleotide away, so this likely arose from a read error. V is TRDV2 and J is TRDJ3; the match to TRDD3 covers 13 bases. The CDR3 length is 19 residues. With V trimmed by 5 bases and J by 0 bases, 6 bases remained unmatched. Germline values: CDR1 GEAIGNYY, CDR2 EKD. In DNA, the CDR3 is TGTGCCTGTGGCAAACTGGGGGATACGCGCTCCTGGGACACCCGACAGATGTTTTTC. This translates into CACGKLGDTRSWDTRQMFF.

A word on this clone: This DNA translates differently at residue 12 from the TCRdb protein, which is that of a much larger clone; a read error is likely, and the protein shown is the DNA's own translation. The chain employs TRDV2 and TRDJ2, with 12 bases fitting TRDD3. The CDR3 is made up of 14 amino acids. CDR1 GEAIGNYY and CDR2 EKD come from the germline V gene. CDR3 loop: CACDLLGDTAQPFF. The CDR3 region has the DNA TGTGCCTGTGACCTACTGGGGGATACAGCACAACCCTTCTTT.

As regards this clone: In the same sample, other DNA sequences code for this CDR3. The chain links TRDV1 to TRDJ1; TRDD3 agrees at 10 bases. The V and J ends lost 0 bases and 7 bases, in that order; junction bases with no gene match: 20. The length of the CDR3 is 20 residues. In germline, CDR1 is TSWWSYY, CDR2 QGS. The CDR3 nucleotides read TGTGCTCTTGGGGAACTCTGGGGCTCCTACTGGGGGATGAGCTCAGGTAAACTCATCTTT. Amino acid sequence: CALGELWGSYWGMSSGKLIF.

This clone was detected a few times. One end of the junction varies from germline; a read error may be responsible. This sample includes further DNA sequences coding for the same CDR3. J is TRDJ3 and V is TRDV2, with 13 nucleotides matching TRDD3. This CDR3 spans 17 amino acids. CDR1 is GEAIGNYY, CDR2 EKD, per germline. This CDR3 is CACDWGIRGWDTRQMFF. The CDR3 nucleotides read TGCGCCTGTGACTGGGGGATACGCGGATGGGACACCCGACAGATGTTTTTC.

With regard to this clone: Being one base from a much bigger clone, this may be a read error. This CDR3 is also generated by other DNA sequences in the sample. This chain uses TRDV2 with TRDJ3; D remains ambiguous. Between the trimmed V and J ends, which lost 0 bases and 0 bases, there was a span of 17 bases. The germline V gene encodes CDR1 GEAIGNYY and CDR2 EKD. The CDR3 loop spans 20 amino acids. The CDR3 here is CACDTVMGEPSSWDTRQMFF. In DNA form, the CDR3 reads TGTGCCTGTGACACCGTGATGGGCGAACCTAGCTCCTGGGACACCCGACAGATGTTTTTC.

The sample holds a few counts of this clone. A far larger clone is off by one base, so a read error is likely. The rearrangement uses TRDV2 and TRDJ3; 13 bases map to TRDD3. This CDR3 region has 21 residues. The V and J ends lost 0 bases and 2 bases, in that order; junction bases with no gene match: 9. Germline V CDR1 and CDR2: GEAIGNYY, EKD. In DNA form, the CDR3 reads TGTGCCTGTGACACCGTACTGGGGGATACGGCGTACCCCTGGGACACCCGACAGATGTTTTTC. Its translation is CACDTVLGDTAYPWDTRQMFF.

This clone was seen only a few times. The protein given by TCRdb reflects a much larger clone and differs at residue 5 from this DNA's translation, likely from a read error; the protein shown is the DNA's translation. This chain connects TRDV2 to TRDJ3; TRDD3 matches 8 bases. This CDR3 has 19 amino acids. CDR1 is GEAIGNYY and CDR2 is EKD in the germline V gene. The ends lost 3 bases at V and 0 bases at J; junction bases unmatched: 9. In nucleotides, the CDR3 is TGTGCCTGTGACGCACTGGGGGCCCTCAGCTCCTGGGACACCCGACAGATGTTTTTC. Its translation: CACDALGALSSWDTRQMFF.

This clone has a handful of counts. A read error is likely here: a far larger clone is one base away. V is TRDV2 and J is TRDJ3, with 13 nucleotides matching TRDD3. From germline, CDR1 is GEAIGNYY and CDR2 EKD. This CDR3 has 20 amino acids. The V segment lost 1 base and the J segment 2 bases; nucleotides outside the gene matches: 7. The CDR3 nucleotides read TGTGCCTGTGACACGTACTGGGGGATACGGAGCCCCTGGGACACCCGACAGATGTTTTTC. As protein: CACDTYWGIRSPWDTRQMFF.

This clone is medium-sized. Just one base apart from a much larger clone, this may be a read error. The chain links TRDV2 to TRDJ2; TRDD3 matches 7 bases. Germline V gene lookup returns CDR1 GEAIGNYY and CDR2 EKD. This CDR3 is built from 15 residues. J lost 4 bases, V lost 0 bases, and 4 bases had no gene match. The CDR3 protein is CACDTVGGSTAQLFF. The DNA for the CDR3 is TGTGCCTGTGACACCGTAGGGGGATCGACAGCACAACTCTTCTTT.

Concerning this clone: A read error may be the cause here, since a much bigger clone is one base away. Other DNA sequences within the sample encode an identical CDR3. The chain carries TRDV2 and TRDJ3; 7 bases align to TRDD3. CDR3 length: 18 amino acids. Germline V lookup: CDR1 GEAIGNYY, CDR2 EKD. The CDR3 spells CACDTAGGWSWDTRQMFF. CDR3 coding DNA: TGTGCCTGCGACACCGCGGGGGGATGGTCCTGGGACACCCGACAGATGTTTTTC.

For this clone: This may be a read error, as it is one base from a much larger clone. Distinct nucleotide sequences in the sample also encode this CDR3. The chain uses TRDV2 and TRDJ3; tentative D call: TRDD3 (6 bases). CDR3 length equals 19 residues. CDR1 is GEAIGNYY and CDR2 is EKD in the germline V gene. The CDR3 reads CACDTVGASSSWDTRQMFF. In nucleotides, the CDR3 is TGTGCCTGCGACACGGTGGGGGCTAGCAGCTCCTGGGACACCCGACAGATGTTTTTC.

In this sample, this clone turned up a few times. The protein held in TCRdb is that of a much larger clone and does not match this DNA's translation at residue 6, likely because of a read error; the protein shown is translated from the DNA. V is TRDV2 and J is TRDJ2, with TRDD3 identical over 10 bases. This CDR3 has 17 amino acids. CDR1 is GEAIGNYY and CDR2 is EKD in the germline V gene. V trimming: 2 bases; J trimming: 3 bases; junction bases outside the gene matches: 8. The CDR3 protein is CACDSPLGDSVTAQLFF. CDR3 nucleotides: TGTGCCTGTGACAGTCCACTGGGGGATTCTGTGACAGCACAACTCTTCTTT.

This clone was seen more than once but under ten times. TCRdb lists the protein of a much larger clone for this DNA, which differs at residue 13, so this is likely a read error; the protein given here is translated from the DNA itself. The rearrangement uses TRDV2 and TRDJ2, with D maybe TRDD3 (5 bases). The germline CDR1 and CDR2 sequences are GEAIGNYY and EKD. This CDR3 contains 16 residues. The CDR3 region has the DNA TGTGCCTGTGACACTCGGGGGCCAGCTTTGACAGCACCACTCTTCTTT. As protein: CACDTRGPALTAPLFF.